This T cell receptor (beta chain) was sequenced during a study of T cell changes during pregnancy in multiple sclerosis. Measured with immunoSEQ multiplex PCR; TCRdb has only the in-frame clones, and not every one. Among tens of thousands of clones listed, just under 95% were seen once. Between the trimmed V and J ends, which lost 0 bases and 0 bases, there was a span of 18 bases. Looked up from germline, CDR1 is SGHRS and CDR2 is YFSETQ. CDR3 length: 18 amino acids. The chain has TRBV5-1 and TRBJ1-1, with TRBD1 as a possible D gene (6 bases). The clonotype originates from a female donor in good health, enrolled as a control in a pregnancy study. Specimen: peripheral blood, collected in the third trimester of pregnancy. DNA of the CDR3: TGCGCCAGCAGCTTGGAGGCAGGGGCCAGGATCCTGAACACTGAAGCTTTCTTT. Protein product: CASSLEAGARILNTEAFF. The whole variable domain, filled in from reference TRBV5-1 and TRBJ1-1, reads KAGVTQTPRYLIKTRGQQVTLSCSPISGHRSVSWYQQTPGQGLQFLFEYFSETQRNKGNFPGRFSGRQFSNSRSEMNVSTLELGDSALYLCASSLEAGARILNTEAFFGQGTRLTVV.